This T cell receptor (beta chain) was identified in a study of tumor-infiltrating lymphocytes in primary liver carcinoma. For the study at large: Those enrolled were patients of both sexes, who were aged 30 to 69 years.

CDR3 length: 15 residues. Germline trimming cut 2 bases from V and 6 bases from J; bases unmatched to any gene: 9. Germline CDR1 is MDHEN and CDR2 is SYDVKM. This clonotype was observed at least ten times. Unsorted bulk tissue of about 20-30 mg yielded co-extracted RNA and DNA. cDNA specific to TCR beta was made from around 470 ng of total RNA, with a constant-region primer employed for priming. Sequencing libraries for TCR beta derived from three nested multiplex PCR rounds that used slightly modified ARM-PCR. PCR rounds one and two used TRBV1-TRBV30 forward primers with a C-beta reverse primer for 10 cycles each. TCRdb processed the multiplex PCR reads anew with MiXCR; each CDR3 protein has one entry. Among tens of thousands of distinct CDR3 sequences, 75% were seen once, and the ten largest hold 35% to 45%.

The clonotype originates from a man aged 40-55 years with primary liver carcinoma and hepatitis B virus infection. Sequences were obtained from tumor-adjacent normal liver tissue. The chain carries TRBV28 and TRBJ2-5; 7 bases are a match to TRBD2. The CDR3 spells CASSLAAGRIKTQYF. The DNA of the CDR3 is TGTGCCAGCAGTTTAGCAGCGGGACGGATAAAGACCCAGTACTTC. The full variable domain, with the rest looked up from reference TRBV28 and TRBJ2-5, is DVKVTQSSRYLVKRTGEKVFLECVQDMDHENMFWYRQDPGLGLRLIYFSYDVKMKEKGDIPEGYSVSREKKERFSLILESASTNQTSMYLCASSLAAGRIKTQYFGPGTRLLVL.